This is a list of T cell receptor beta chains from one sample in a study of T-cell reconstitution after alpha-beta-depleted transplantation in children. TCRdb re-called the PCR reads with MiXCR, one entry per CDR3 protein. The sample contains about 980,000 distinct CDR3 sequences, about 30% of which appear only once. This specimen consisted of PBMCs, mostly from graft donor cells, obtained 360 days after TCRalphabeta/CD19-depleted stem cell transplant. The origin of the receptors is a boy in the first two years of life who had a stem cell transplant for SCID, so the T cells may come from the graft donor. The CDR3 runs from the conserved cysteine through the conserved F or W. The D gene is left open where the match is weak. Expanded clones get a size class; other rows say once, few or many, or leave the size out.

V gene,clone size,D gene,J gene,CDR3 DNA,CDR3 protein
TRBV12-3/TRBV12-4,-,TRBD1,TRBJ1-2,TGTGCCAGCACCGACAGGGGAGATGGCTACACCTTC,CASTDRGDGYTF
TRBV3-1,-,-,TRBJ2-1,TGTGCCAGCAGCCAAGATCTTAGTGCCCAGTTCTTC,CASSQDLSAQFF
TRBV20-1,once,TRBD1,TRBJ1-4,TGCAGTGCTAGGGCAGGGGGCCGGGAACTGTTTTTT,CSARAGGRELFF
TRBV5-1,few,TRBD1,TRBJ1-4,TGCGCCAGCAGCTTGGGGGGACAGCGAGCCGAAAAACTGTTTTTT,CASSLGGQRAEKLFF
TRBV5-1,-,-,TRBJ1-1,TGCGCCAGCAGACGACACTGGAACACTGAAGCTTTCTTT,CASRRHWNTEAFF
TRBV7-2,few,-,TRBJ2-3,TGTGCCAGCAGCTTACCGAGCCCCACAGATACGCAGTATTTT,CASSLPSPTDTQYF
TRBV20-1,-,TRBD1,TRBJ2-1,TGCAGTGCGCGACCCGGGACAGGGCATTACAATGAGCAGTTCTTC,CSARPGTGHYNEQFF
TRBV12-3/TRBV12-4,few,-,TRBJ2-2,TGTGCCAGCAGTTTTCAGTTCAGGGTCGGGGAGCTGTTTTTT,CASSFQFRVGELFF
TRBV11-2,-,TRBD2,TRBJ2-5,TGTGCCAGCAGCAACCAACTAGCGGGGGGCCGAGAGACCCAGTACTTC,CASSNQLAGGRETQYF
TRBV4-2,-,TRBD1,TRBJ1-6,TGTGCCAGCAGCCAAGGACAGGGCGAGGCGAATAATTCACCCCTCCACTTT,CASSQGQGEANNSPLHF
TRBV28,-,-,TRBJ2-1,TGTGCCAGCAGTTTAGGCTCCTCCCCCAAATTC,CASSLGSSPKF
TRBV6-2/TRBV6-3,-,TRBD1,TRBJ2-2,TGTGCCAGCAGATCGGGACAGTCAAACACCGGGGAGCTGTTTTTT,CASRSGQSNTGELFF
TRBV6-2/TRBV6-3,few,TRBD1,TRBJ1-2,TGTGCCAGCAGATGGACAGGGTACCATGGCTACACCTTC,CASRWTGYHGYTF
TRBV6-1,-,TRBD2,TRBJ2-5,TGTGCCAGCAAACTAGCGGGGGGCGGGAAGACCCAGTACTTC,CASKLAGGGKTQYF
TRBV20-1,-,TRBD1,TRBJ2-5,TGCAGTGCCCACATGGGACAGCAGACCCAGTACTTC,CSAHMGQQTQYF
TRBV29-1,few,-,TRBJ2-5,TGCAGCGTCCAACACGGACAAGAGACCCAGTACTTC,CSVQHGQETQYF
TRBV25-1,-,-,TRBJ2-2,TGTGCCAGCTGTGGAAACTCGTTAGGGGGGCCCGGGGAGCTGTTTTTT,CASCGNSLGGPGELFF
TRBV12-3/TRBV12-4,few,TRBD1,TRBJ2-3,TGTGCCAGCAGTTCCCTTTCCGGGGACAGTACAGATACGCAGTATTTT,CASSSLSGDSTDTQYF
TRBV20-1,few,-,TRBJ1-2,TGCAGTGCTAGAGGGGGGGGTGAGGGCACTGGCTACACCTTC,CSARGGGEGTGYTF
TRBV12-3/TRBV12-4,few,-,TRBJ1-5,TGTGCCAGCAGTTCCGGGGCCCTCTATAGCAATCAGCCCCAGCATTTT,CASSSGALYSNQPQHF
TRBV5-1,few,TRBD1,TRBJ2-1,TGCGCCAGCAGCAGGGGACAGGGGGGGAGTGAGCAGTTCTTC,CASSRGQGGSEQFF
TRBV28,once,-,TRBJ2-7,TGTGCCAGCAGTCCACCCGAGACCCCCTACGAGCAGTACTTC,CASSPPETPYEQYF
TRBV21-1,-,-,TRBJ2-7,TGTGCCAGCACCCCAGACACGTTACCCTACGAGCAGTACTTC,CASTPDTLPYEQYF
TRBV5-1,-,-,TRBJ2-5,TGCGCCAGCAGCTTCGAGAGCCAAGAGACCCAGTACTTC,CASSFESQETQYF
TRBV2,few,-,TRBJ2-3,TGTGCCAGCAGTGCTGGAGGAGATACGCAGTATTTT,CASSAGGDTQYF
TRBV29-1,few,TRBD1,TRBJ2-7,TGCAGCGTTGAAGGGTTGGCAGGGACAGGGTCCTCCTACGAGCAGTACTTC,CSVEGLAGTGSSYEQYF
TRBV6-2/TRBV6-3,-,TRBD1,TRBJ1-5,TGTGCCAGCAGTTACGTTGGGACAGAAAAGAATCAGCCCCAGCATTTT,CASSYVGTEKNQPQHF
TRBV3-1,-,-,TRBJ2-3,TGTGCCAGCAGCCAGTTGCGAGTACAGGGCGCAGATACGCAGTATTTT,CASSQLRVQGADTQYF
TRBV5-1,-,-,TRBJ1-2,TGCGCCAGCAGCTTGGGGGGGAGCGATGGCTACACCTTC,CASSLGGSDGYTF
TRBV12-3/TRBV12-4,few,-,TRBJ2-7,TGTGCCAGCAGTTTAGACCCAAACGAGCAGTACTTC,CASSLDPNEQYF
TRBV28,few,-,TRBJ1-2,TGTGCCAGCAGAAAAAGACTGCGCTATGGCTACACCTTC,CASRKRLRYGYTF
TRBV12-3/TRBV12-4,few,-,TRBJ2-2,TGTGCCAGCAGTTTACAGGGCGGGCCGAACACCGGGGAGCTGTTTTTT,CASSLQGGPNTGELFF
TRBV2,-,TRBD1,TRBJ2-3,TGTGCCAGCAGCAGGGGGACAGGGGGCTTAGATACGCAGTATTTT,CASSRGTGGLDTQYF
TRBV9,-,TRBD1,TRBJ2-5,TGTGCCAGCAGCGCCAGGACAGGTTCCGAGACCCAGTACTTC,CASSARTGSETQYF
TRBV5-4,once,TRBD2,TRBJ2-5,TGTGCCAGCAGCGGGCAGGGGACTAGTCGAGAGACCCAGTACTTC,CASSGQGTSRETQYF
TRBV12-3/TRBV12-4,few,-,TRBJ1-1,TGTGCCAGCAGTTCTAGTGGGGACACTGAAGCTTTCTTT,CASSSSGDTEAFF
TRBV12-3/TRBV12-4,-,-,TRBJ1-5,TGTGCCAGCAGTTTTCGGGGGGACCAGCCCCAGCATTTT,CASSFRGDQPQHF
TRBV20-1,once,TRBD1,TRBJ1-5,TGCAGTGCCTTGGACAGGTGGGATCAGCCCCAGCATTTT,CSALDRWDQPQHF
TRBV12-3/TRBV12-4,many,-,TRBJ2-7,TGTGCCAGCAGTAACGCCTACGAGCAGTACTTC,CASSNAYEQYF
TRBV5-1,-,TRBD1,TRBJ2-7,TGCGCCAGCAGCTCTGGACAGGGGGACAGCGAGCAGTACTTC,CASSSGQGDSEQYF
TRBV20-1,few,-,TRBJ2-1,TGCAGTCATCGCCCCTACAATGAGCAGTTCTTC,CSHRPYNEQFF
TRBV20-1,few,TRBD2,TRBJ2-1,TGCAGTGCTCCGAGCGGGGGGGATCCCTACAATGAGCAGTTCTTC,CSAPSGGDPYNEQFF
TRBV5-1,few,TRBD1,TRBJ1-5,TGCGCCAGCAGCTTGGAGGGACAGAATCAGCCCCAGCATTTT,CASSLEGQNQPQHF
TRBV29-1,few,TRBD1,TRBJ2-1,TGCAGCGTTGATTCCCGACAGGGGCTAAGCTCCTACAATGAGCAGTTCTTC,CSVDSRQGLSSYNEQFF
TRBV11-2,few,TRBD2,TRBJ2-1,TGTGCCAGCAGCTCCGGACTAGCGGGGGTGGATGAGCAGTTCTTC,CASSSGLAGVDEQFF
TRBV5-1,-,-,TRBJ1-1,TGCGCCAGCAGCTTGGCCGGTCGGTCTGAAGCTTTCTTT,CASSLAGRSEAFF
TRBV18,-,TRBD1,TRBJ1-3,TGTGCCAGCTCACCAAACCCGTATGTCGGGACAGGAGTCCTCTCTGGAAACACCATATATTTT,CASSPNPYVGTGVLSGNTIYF
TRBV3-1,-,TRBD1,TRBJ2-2,TGTGCCAGCAGCCGTGGGACAGGGGGCCCCACCGGGGAGCTGTTTTTT,CASSRGTGGPTGELFF
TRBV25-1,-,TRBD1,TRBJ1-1,TGTGCCAGCAGTGGGGGACAGGGGGCTCCTTTCTTT,CASSGGQGAPFF
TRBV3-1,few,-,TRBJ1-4,TGTGCCAGCACCTGGTCTGGGGAAAAACTGTTTTTT,CASTWSGEKLFF
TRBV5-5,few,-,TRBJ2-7,TGTGCCAGCAGTCCCACAATCAACGAGCAGTACTTC,CASSPTINEQYF
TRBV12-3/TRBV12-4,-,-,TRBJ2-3,TGTGCCAGCAGTTTATTACCTCGGCAGGGCAGCACAGATACGCAGTATTTT,CASSLLPRQGSTDTQYF
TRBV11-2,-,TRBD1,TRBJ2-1,TGTGCCAGCAGCTTACTAGGACAGGCGAACAATGAGCAGTTCTTC,CASSLLGQANNEQFF
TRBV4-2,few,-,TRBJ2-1,TGTGCCAGCAGCCCCATGGGGCCACGGTGGGGTAACAATGAGCAGTTCTTC,CASSPMGPRWGNNEQFF